The T cell receptor (beta chain) under discussion was sequenced for a study of blood T cell repertoires in COVID-19. Overall study context: Some COVID-19 samples were acute and others convalescent; all came from the United States, Italy and Spain. PBMCs, B-cell-depleted T cells, or T cells were the source of the cDNA or gDNA that made up the material.

Authors' methods: For nucleated cells, counts were estimated from reference gene primer amplification. TCRdb keeps only in-frame clones here, not all; method: immunoSEQ multiplex PCR. For V, J and clone size, that table is used; D and trimming come from the DNA. The table shows roughly 72,000 clones, with about four fifths occurring only once. This clone has only one observation. Trimming cost V 1 base and J 2 bases, with 11 bases left between them. The CDR3 has 15 amino acids. The germline CDR1 and CDR2 sequences are LNHNV and YYDKDF (reference sequence). Material for sequencing was peripheral blood. The V call is TRBV15, the J call TRBJ1-2; maybe TRBD1 (5 bases). The source is a woman older than 75 with acute or convalescent COVID-19. This CDR3 is CATSRVGTGNYGYTF. DNA of the CDR3: TGTGCCACCAGCAGAGTTGGTACAGGCAACTATGGCTACACCTTC.